The 13 T cell receptor beta chains below were found in one sample sequenced in a study of blood T cells in healthy people across ages. A J-beta primer mix and a sample-barcoded 5' primer were used in a second PCR of roughly 7 to 12 cycles. One entry per CDR3 protein results from TCRdb running MiXCR on the 5' RACE reads. The sample has hundreds of thousands of distinct CDR3 sequences; 40% to 50% are singletons. The specimen was blood. These receptors were obtained from a man aged 60-69 years in good health.

This clonotype was recorded many times. The chain employs TRBV29-1 and TRBJ1-2; unclear D gene. The V gene lost 1 base and the J gene lost 6 bases, with 9 bases spanning the gap. This CDR3 is 12 amino acids long. Germline V CDR1 and CDR2: SQVTM, ANQGSEA. CDR3 sequence (DNA): TGCAGCGTTGAAGTTCCCCCGAATGGCTACACCTTC. Protein product: CSVEVPPNGYTF.

This clonotype was observed at least ten times. This chain connects TRBV10-3 to TRBJ2-7; D perhaps matches TRBD1 (6 bases). The CDR3 covers 13 residues. Germline V CDR1 and CDR2: ENHRY, SYGVKD. V lost 3 bases to trimming and J lost 3 bases, with 9 bases between them. The DNA for the CDR3 is TGTGCCATCAGTGAAAGGGACAACTACGAGCAGTACTTC. It is translated as CAISERDNYEQYF.

The table lists this clonotype with many counts. The rearrangement joins TRBV30 to TRBJ2-7, with D maybe TRBD2 (5 bases). The CDR3 has 13 amino acids. The germline gives CDR1 GTSNPN, CDR2 SVGIG (reference sequence). V was pared by 8 bases and J by 0 bases, with 14 bases between. CDR3 protein: CAGGLTSSYEQYF. As DNA, the CDR3 is TGTGCCGGAGGACTCACGAGCTCCTACGAGCAGTACTTC.

This chain joins TRBV11-3 and TRBJ2-3, with TRBD1 identical over 7 bases. The CDR3 totals 11 residues. V was clipped by 0 bases and J by 14 bases; unmatched bases: 2. Germline CDR1 is SGHNT and CDR2 is YENEEA. The CDR3 region is CASSLEGGAYF. The CDR3 DNA is TGTGCCAGCAGCTTAGAAGGGGGCGCGTATTTT.

This chain connects TRBV12-3 or TRBV12-4 to TRBJ2-1, with D unresolved. V shed 3 bases and J shed 3 bases, with 3 bases lying between them. The CDR3 covers 12 residues. The CDR3 region is CASSFIYNEQFF. CDR3 sequence (DNA): TGTGCCAGCAGTTTCATCTACAATGAGCAGTTCTTC.

The chain uses TRBV7-9 and TRBJ2-7, with D tentatively TRBD1 (6 bases). With the DNA end fitting TRBJ2-5 better, the J assignment may be wrong. This CDR3 has 16 residues. In germline, CDR1 is SEHNR, CDR2 FQNEAQ (reference sequence). The CDR3 is CASSFNRAYREETQYF. CDR3 coding DNA: TGTGCCAGCAGCTTTAACAGGGCTTATAGGGAAGAGACCCAGTACTTC.

The rearrangement joins TRBV5-1 to TRBJ1-1; D unresolved. This CDR3 is 13 amino acids long. The V gene lost 3 bases and the J gene lost 6 bases, with 12 bases spanning the gap. Germline lookup yields CDR1 SGHRS and CDR2 YFSETQ. The CDR3 DNA reads as TGCGCCAGCAGCTCGGCTAGGCAGCCTGAAGCTTTCTTT. Protein sequence: CASSSARQPEAFF.

The table lists this clonotype with a few counts. The chain links TRBV7-2 to TRBJ2-1; D is possibly TRBD1 (6 bases). This CDR3 comprises 12 residues. The germline V gene has CDR1 SGHTA and CDR2 FQGNSA. V lost 8 bases to trimming and J lost 5 bases, with 10 bases between them. This CDR3 reads CASRDTDNEQFF. CDR3 nucleotide sequence: TGTGCCAGCCGGGACACAGACAATGAGCAGTTCTTC.

The chain recombines TRBV11-2 with TRBJ2-7; perhaps TRBD2 as D (6 bases). The CDR3 covers 15 residues. CDR1 SGHAT and CDR2 FQNNGV come from the germline V gene. The V gene lost 4 bases and the J gene lost 2 bases, with 15 bases spanning the gap. The CDR3 DNA reads as TGTGCCAGCAGCTCCGGACTGGGAGGTCCCTACGAGCAGTACTTC. Its translation is CASSSGLGGPYEQYF.

This clonotype was observed at least ten times. The chain employs TRBV7-2 and TRBJ2-7; 8 nucleotides agree with TRBD1. This CDR3 has 15 residues. CDR1 and CDR2 (germline): SGHTA, FQGNSA. Trimming at V came to 2 bases and at J to 3 bases, leaving 6 bases not matched to a gene. CDR3 sequence (DNA): TGTGCCAGCAGCTTATTCGGGACAGGTGTCTACGAGCAGTACTTC. Amino acid sequence: CASSLFGTGVYEQYF.

At least ten counts were recorded for this clonotype. The chain employs TRBV7-9 and TRBJ1-1; no clear D gene. Germline V gene lookup returns CDR1 SEHNR and CDR2 FQNEAQ (reference sequence). The V gene lost 5 bases and the J gene lost 11 bases, with 15 bases spanning the gap. This CDR3 is built from 12 residues. CDR3 DNA: TGTGCCAGCAGCGCCGAAGTGGTTTTTGCTTTCTTT. Translated, it gives CASSAEVVFAFF.

This chain links TRBV21-1 with TRBJ1-5. TRBV21-1 is listed as a pseudogene. The CDR3 length is 14 residues. The DNA of the CDR3 is TGTGCCAGCAGCAAAGACGACTTACCCCAGCCCCAGCATTTT. It codes for CASSKDDLPQPQHF.

This clonotype was found a few times. The genes are TRBV6-1 and TRBJ2-7; the D is unclear. Germline CDR1 reads MNHNS; CDR2 reads SASEGT. V gave up 11 bases and J gave up 3 bases, with 14 bases separating them. The CDR3 is 12 residues long. The CDR3 bases are TGTGCCTCAAAGGGTCTTCTCTACGAGCAGTACTTC. It codes for CASKGLLYEQYF.